This entry concerns a single T cell receptor (beta chain). This entry comes from a study of immune cell composition in non-small cell lung cancer. Using immunoSEQ multiplex PCR, the repertoire was profiled, and TCRdb retains in-frame clones only, with some absent. This sample has around 2,500 clones; roughly three quarters occur once, and the top ten carry around 4.7%. V shed 1 base and J shed 6 bases, with 7 bases lying between them. This CDR3 region has 13 residues. Germline V CDR1 and CDR2: MNHNS, SASEGT. The sequence came from a human donor with non-small cell lung cancer. The gene calls are TRBV6-1 and TRBJ2-1; D gene unclear. The source material was lung tumor tissue. The CDR3 DNA reads TGTGCCAGCAGTGAAGAAGCTATCAATGAGCAGTTCTTC. Amino acid sequence: CASSEEAINEQFF.